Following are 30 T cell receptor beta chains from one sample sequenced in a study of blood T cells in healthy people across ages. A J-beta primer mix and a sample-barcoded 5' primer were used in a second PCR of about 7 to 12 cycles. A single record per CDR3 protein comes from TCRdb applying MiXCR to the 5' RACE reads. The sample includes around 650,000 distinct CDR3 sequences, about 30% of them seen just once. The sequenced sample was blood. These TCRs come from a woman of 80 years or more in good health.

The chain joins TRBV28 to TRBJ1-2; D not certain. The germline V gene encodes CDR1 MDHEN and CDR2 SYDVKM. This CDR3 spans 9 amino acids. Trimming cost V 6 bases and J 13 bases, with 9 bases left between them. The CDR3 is CASSPPRTF. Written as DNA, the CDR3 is TGTGCCAGCAGCCCCCCCCGCACCTTC.

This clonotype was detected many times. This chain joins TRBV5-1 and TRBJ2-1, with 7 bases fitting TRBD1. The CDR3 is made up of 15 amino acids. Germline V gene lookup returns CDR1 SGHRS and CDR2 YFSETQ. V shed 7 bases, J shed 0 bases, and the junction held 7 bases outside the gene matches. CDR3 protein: CASGRSGGSYNEQFF. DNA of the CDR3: TGCGCCAGCGGAAGATCAGGGGGCTCCTACAATGAGCAGTTCTTC. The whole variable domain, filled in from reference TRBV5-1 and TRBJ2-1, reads KAGVTQTPRYLIKTRGQQVTLSCSPISGHRSVSWYQQTPGQGLQFLFEYFSETQRNKGNFPGRFSGRQFSNSRSEMNVSTLELGDSALYLCASGRSGGSYNEQFFGPGTRLTVL.

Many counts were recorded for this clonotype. The CDR3 nucleotides are TGTGCCAGCAGCTTGGCGGCGGGGTCAAATGAAAAACTGTTTTTT. Its protein product is CASSLAAGSNEKLFF. The genes are TRBV7-7 and TRBJ1-4, with D uncertain. The CDR3 is 15 residues long. Germline assignment: CDR1 SSHAT and CDR2 FNYEAQ (reference sequence). V shed 3 bases and J shed 5 bases, with 13 bases lying between them.

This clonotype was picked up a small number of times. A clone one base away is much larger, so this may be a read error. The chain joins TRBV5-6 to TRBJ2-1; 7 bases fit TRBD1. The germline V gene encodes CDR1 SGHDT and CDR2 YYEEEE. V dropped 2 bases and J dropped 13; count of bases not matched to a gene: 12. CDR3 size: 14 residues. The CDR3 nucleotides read TGTGCCAGCAGCTTCACCGACAGGGTTAAGACCCAGTTCTTC. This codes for CASSFTDRVKTQFF.

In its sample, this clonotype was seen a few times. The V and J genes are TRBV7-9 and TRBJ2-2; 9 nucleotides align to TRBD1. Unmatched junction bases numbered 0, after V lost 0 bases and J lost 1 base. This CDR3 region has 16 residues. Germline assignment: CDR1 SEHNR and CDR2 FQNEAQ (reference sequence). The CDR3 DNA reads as TGTGCCAGCAGCTTAGCGGGACAGGGGAACACCGGGGAGCTGTTTTTT. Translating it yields CASSLAGQGNTGELFF. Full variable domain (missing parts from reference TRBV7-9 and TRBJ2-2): DTGVSQNPRHKITKRGQNVTFRCDPISEHNRLYWYRQTLGQGPEFLTYFQNEAQLEKSRLLSDRFSAERPKGSFSTLEIQRTEQGDSAMYLCASSLAGQGNTGELFFGEGSRLTVL.

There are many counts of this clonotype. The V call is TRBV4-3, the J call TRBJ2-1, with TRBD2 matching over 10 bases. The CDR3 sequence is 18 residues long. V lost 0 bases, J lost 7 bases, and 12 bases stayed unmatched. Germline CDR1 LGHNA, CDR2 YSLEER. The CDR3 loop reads CASSQELGAGGPWNEQFF. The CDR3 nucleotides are TGCGCCAGCAGCCAAGAACTTGGAGCGGGGGGGCCGTGGAATGAGCAGTTCTTC.

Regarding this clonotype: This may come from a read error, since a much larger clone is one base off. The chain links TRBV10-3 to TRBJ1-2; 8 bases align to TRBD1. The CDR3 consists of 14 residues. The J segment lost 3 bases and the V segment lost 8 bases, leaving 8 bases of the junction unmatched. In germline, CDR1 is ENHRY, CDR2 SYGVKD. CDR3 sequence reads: CAIGGEQGDYGYTF. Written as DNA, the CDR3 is TGTGCCATCGGGGGGGAACAGGGGGACTATGGCTACACCTTC.

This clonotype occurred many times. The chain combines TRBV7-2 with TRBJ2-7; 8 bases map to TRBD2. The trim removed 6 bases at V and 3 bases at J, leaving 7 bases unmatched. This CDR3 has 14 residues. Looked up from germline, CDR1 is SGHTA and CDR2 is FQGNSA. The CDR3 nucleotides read TGTGCCAGCAGGTCCCCGGGACTAGGCTACGAGCAGTACTTC. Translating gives CASRSPGLGYEQYF.

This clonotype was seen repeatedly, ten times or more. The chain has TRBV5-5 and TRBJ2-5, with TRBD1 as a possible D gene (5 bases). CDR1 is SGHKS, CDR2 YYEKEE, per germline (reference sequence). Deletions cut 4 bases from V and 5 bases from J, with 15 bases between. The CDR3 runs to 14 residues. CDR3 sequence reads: CASSPDGRAETQYF. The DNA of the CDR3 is TGTGCCAGCAGCCCGGACGGCAGGGCGGAGACCCAGTACTTC.

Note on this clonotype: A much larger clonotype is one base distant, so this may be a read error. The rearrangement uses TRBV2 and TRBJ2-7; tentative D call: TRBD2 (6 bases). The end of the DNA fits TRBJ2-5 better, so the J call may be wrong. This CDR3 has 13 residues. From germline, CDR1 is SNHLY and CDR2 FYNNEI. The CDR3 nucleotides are TGTGCCAGCATGGAAGGGACTCGAGAGACCCAGTACTTC. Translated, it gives CASMEGTRETQYF.

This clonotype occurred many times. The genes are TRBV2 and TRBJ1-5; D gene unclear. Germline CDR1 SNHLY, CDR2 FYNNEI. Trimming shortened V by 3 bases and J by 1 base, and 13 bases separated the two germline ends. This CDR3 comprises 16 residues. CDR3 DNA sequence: TGTGCCAGCAGTGAGATGACCCCTTCAAGCAATCAGCCCCAGCATTTT. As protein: CASSEMTPSSNQPQHF.

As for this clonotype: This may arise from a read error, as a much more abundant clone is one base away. The CDR3: CASSWGRRTDTQYF. CDR3 DNA: TGCGCCAGCAGCTGGGGGCGGCGCACAGATACGCAGTATTTT. The chain has TRBV5-1 and TRBJ2-3, with D possibly matching TRBD1 (6 bases). The CDR3 covers 14 residues. Per the germline V gene, CDR1 is SGHRS and CDR2 is YFSETQ. The germline V and J ends were trimmed by 3 bases and 1 base, with 9 bases remaining between them.

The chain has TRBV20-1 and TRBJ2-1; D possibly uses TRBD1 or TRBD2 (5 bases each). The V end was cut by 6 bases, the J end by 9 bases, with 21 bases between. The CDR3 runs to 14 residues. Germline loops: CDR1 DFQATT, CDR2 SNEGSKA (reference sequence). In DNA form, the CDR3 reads TGCAGTGCGCCTCGGGACCGGGCGGTTGGTGAGCAGTTCTTC. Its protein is CSAPRDRAVGEQFF.

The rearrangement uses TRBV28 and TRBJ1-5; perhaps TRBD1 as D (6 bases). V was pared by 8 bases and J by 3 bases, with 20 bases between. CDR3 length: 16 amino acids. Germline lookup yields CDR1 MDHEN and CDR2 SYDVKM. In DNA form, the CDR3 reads TGTGCCAGCGGGCGGGACACTCCTGGGTCCAATCAGCCCCAGCATTTT. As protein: CASGRDTPGSNQPQHF.

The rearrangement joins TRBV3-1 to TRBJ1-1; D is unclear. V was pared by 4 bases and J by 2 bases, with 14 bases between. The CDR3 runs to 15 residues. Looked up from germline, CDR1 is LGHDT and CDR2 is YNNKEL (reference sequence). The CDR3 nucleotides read TGTGCCAGCAGCCCCCGCCGGGCAGGCAACACTGAAGCTTTCTTT. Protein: CASSPRRAGNTEAFF.

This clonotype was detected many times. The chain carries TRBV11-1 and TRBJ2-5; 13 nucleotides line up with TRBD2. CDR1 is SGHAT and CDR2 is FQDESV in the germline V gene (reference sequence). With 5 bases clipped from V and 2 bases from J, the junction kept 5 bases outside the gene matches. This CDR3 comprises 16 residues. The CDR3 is CASSKLGLAGQETQYF. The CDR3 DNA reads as TGTGCCAGCAGCAAACTGGGACTAGCGGGGCAAGAGACCCAGTACTTC.

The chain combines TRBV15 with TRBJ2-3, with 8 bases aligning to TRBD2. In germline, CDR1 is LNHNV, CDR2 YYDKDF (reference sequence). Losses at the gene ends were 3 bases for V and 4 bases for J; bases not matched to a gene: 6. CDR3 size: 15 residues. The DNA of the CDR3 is TGTGCCACCAGCAGCTCAGCGGGAGCCCCAGATACGCAGTATTTT. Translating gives CATSSSAGAPDTQYF.

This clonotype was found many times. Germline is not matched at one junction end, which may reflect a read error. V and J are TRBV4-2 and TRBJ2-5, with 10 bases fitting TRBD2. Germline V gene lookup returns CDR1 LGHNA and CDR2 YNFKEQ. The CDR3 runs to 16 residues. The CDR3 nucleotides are TGTGCCAGCAGCCAAGGCCCCCTAGCGGGGGTGGAGACCCGGTACTTC. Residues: CASSQGPLAGVETRYF.

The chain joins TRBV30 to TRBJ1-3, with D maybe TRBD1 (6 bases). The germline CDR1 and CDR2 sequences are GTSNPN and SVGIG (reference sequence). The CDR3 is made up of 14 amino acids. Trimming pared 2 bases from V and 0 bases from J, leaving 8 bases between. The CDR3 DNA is TGTGCCTGGAGTACAGGGTTCTCTGGAAACACCATATATTTT. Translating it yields CAWSTGFSGNTIYF.

CDR3 sequence: CANGQGALNEQFF. In nucleotides, the CDR3 is TGTGCCAACGGACAGGGGGCGCTTAATGAGCAGTTCTTC. This chain links TRBV2 with TRBJ2-1, with TRBD1 identical over 11 bases. Germline CDR1 SNHLY, CDR2 FYNNEI. After removal of 10 bases from V and 7 bases from J, the junction contained 6 bases not matched to a gene. This CDR3 has 13 residues. Complete variable domain (other parts from reference TRBV2 and TRBJ2-1): EPEVTQTPSHQVTQMGQEVILRCVPISNHLYFYWYRQILGQKVEFLVSFYNNEISEKSEIFDDQFSVERPDGSNFTLKIRSTKLEDSAMYFCANGQGALNEQFFGPGTRLTVL.

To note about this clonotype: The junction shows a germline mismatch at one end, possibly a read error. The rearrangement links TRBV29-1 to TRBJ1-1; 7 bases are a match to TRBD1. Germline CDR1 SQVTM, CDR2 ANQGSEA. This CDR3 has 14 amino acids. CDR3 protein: CGVEGQMRRTEAFF. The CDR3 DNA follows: TGCGGCGTTGAGGGACAGATGAGAAGGACTGAAGCTTTCTTT.

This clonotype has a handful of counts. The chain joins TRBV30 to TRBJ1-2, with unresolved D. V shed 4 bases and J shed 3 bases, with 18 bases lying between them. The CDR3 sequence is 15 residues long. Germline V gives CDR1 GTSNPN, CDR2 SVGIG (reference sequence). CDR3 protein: CAWNKVPSRHYGYTF. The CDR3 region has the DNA TGTGCCTGGAATAAGGTACCTTCAAGGCACTATGGCTACACCTTC.

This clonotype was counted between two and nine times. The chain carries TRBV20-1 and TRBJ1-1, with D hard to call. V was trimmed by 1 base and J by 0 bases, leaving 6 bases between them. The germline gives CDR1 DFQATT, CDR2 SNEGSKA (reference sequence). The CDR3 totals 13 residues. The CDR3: CSARGHMNTEAFF. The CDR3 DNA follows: TGCAGTGCTAGAGGACATATGAACACTGAAGCTTTCTTT.

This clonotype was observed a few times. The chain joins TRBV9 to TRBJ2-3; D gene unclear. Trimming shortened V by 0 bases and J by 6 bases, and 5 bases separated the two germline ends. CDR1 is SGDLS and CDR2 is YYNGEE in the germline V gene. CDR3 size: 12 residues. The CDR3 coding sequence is TGTGCCAGCAGCGTAGATAAGGATACGCAGTATTTT. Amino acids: CASSVDKDTQYF.

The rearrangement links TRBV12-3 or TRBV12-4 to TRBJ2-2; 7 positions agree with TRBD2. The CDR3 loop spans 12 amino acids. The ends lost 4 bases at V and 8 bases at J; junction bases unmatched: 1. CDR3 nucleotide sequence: TGTGCCAGCAGTTCCGGGAGGGGGGAGCTGTTTTTT. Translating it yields CASSSGRGELFF.

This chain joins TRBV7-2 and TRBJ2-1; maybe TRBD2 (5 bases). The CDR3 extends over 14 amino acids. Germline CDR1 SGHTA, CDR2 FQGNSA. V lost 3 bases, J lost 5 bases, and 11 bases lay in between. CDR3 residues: CASSFRLGDNEQFF. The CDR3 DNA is TGTGCCAGCAGCTTTAGACTCGGGGACAATGAGCAGTTCTTC. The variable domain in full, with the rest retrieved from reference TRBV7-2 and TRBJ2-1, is GAGVSQSPSNKVTEKGKDVELRCDPISGHTALYWYRQSLGQGLEFLIYFQGNSAPDKSGLPSDRFSAERTGGSVSTLTIQRTQQEDSAVYLCASSFRLGDNEQFFGPGTRLTVL.

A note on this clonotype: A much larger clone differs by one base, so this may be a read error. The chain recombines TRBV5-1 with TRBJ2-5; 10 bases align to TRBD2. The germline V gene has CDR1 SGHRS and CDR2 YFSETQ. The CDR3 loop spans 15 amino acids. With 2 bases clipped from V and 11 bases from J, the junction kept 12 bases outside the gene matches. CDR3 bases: TGCGCCAGCAGCTTAATAGCGGGGGGATCCGGTGAGCAGTACTTC. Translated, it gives CASSLIAGGSGEQYF.

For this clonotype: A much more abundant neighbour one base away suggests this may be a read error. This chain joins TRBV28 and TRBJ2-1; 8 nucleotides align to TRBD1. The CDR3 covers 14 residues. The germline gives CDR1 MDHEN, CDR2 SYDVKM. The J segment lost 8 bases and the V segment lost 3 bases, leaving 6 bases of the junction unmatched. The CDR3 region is CASSFEDRDDEQFF. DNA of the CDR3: TGTGCCAGCAGTTTTGAGGACAGGGACGATGAGCAGTTCTTC.

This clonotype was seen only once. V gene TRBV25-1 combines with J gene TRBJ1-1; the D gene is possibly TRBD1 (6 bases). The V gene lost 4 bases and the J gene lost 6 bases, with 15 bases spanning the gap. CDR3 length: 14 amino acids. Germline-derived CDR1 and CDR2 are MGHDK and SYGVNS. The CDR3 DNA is TGTGCCAGCAGTGCGCCCCGGGACACGTCTGAAGCTTTCTTT. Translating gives CASSAPRDTSEAFF.

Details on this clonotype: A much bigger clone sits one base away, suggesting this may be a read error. CDR3 loop: CAISQQETQFF. Here the CDR3 DNA reads TGTGCCATCAGCCAGCAAGAGACCCAGTTCTTC. The chain joins TRBV10-3 to TRBJ2-1; D is uncertain. V gave up 6 bases and J gave up 13 bases, with 13 bases separating them. The CDR3 has 11 amino acids. In germline, CDR1 is ENHRY, CDR2 SYGVKD.